Following are 15 T cell receptor beta chains from one sample sequenced in a study of Graves' ophthalmopathy and Graves' hyperthyroidism. CDR3 regions of TCR beta were amplified from RNA transcripts. After a first-round RT-PCR with HTBI primers, a second-round multiplex PCR was run. TCRdb re-called the multiplex PCR reads with MiXCR, one entry per CDR3 protein. The sample records over 650,000 distinct CDR3 sequences, 35% to 50% being singletons. The specimen sequenced was peripheral blood. These receptors were collected from an adult man with Graves' ophthalmopathy.

This clonotype has ten or more counts. The V and J genes are TRBV7-9 and TRBJ1-4; D is uncertain. Trimming removed 5 bases at V and 0 bases at J, with 16 bases between. Per the germline V gene, CDR1 is SEHNR and CDR2 is FQNEAQ (reference sequence). This CDR3 has 17 amino acids. This CDR3 reads CASSTSRYPATNEKLFF. In nucleotides, the CDR3 is TGTGCCAGCAGCACTAGCCGCTACCCGGCAACTAATGAAAAACTGTTTTTT.

A word on this clonotype: A junction boundary mismatches the germline segment, possibly from a read error. The chain carries TRBV10-3 and TRBJ1-1; D ambiguous. CDR3 size: 13 residues. Germline CDR1 is ENHRY and CDR2 is SYGVKD. In DNA form, the CDR3 reads TGTGCCAGCAGTGACTCCGAGACAAGTCGATCTTTCTTT. Its protein product is CASSDSETSRSFF.

This clonotype has ten or more counts. V gene TRBV7-7 combines with J gene TRBJ2-7; possibly TRBD2 for D (7 bases). From germline, CDR1 is SSHAT and CDR2 FNYEAQ (reference sequence). The ends were cut back, 5 bases at V and 3 bases at J, with 11 bases in the middle. The CDR3 consists of 13 residues. The CDR3 here is CASSEGEGYEQYF. DNA of the CDR3: TGTGCCAGCAGCGAGGGGGAGGGCTACGAGCAGTACTTC. Looking up the rest from reference TRBV7-7 and TRBJ2-7 gives the full variable domain: GAGVSQSPRYKVTKRGQDVTLRCDPISSHATLYWYQQALGQGPEFLTYFNYEAQPDKSGLPSDRFSAERPEGSISTLTIQRTEQRDSAMYRCASSEGEGYEQYFGPGTRLTVT.

There are many counts of this clonotype. J is TRBJ1-3 and V is TRBV7-6; no firm D call. CDR3 length: 13 amino acids. The germline V and J ends were trimmed by 5 bases and 4 bases, with 9 bases remaining between them. CDR1 is SGHVS and CDR2 is FNYEAQ in the germline V gene. The CDR3 here is CASSQEIGNTIYF. The CDR3 DNA follows: TGTGCCAGCAGCCAGGAGATCGGAAACACCATATATTTT.

For this clonotype: A read error may produce the germline difference seen at one junction end. The chain uses TRBV10-3 and TRBJ1-1; D gene ambiguous. The CDR3 is 16 residues long. Germline loops: CDR1 ENHRY, CDR2 SYGVKD. CDR3 loop: CASSEEGMAANTEAFF. Here the CDR3 DNA reads TGTGCCAGCAGTGAAGAGGGTATGGCGGCGAACACTGAAGCTTTCTTT.

Many counts were recorded for this clonotype. The chain's CDR3 is CARTGGAGGYTF. CDR3 coding DNA: TGTGCCAGGACAGGGGGCGCGGGTGGCTACACCTTC. The V gene is TRBV2, the J gene TRBJ1-2, with 10 positions matching TRBD1. V was pared by 9 bases and J by 7 bases, with 5 bases of the junction left unmatched. CDR3 length: 12 residues. Germline V gives CDR1 SNHLY, CDR2 FYNNEI.

This clonotype was detected ten times or more. The V gene is TRBV6-6, the J gene TRBJ1-2, with D possibly being TRBD1 (6 bases). V lost 0 bases and J lost 2, with 10 bases in between. The CDR3 spans 15 residues. The germline V gene encodes CDR1 MNHNY and CDR2 SVGAGI (reference sequence). CDR3 DNA: TGTGCCAGCAGTTACTCACGACAGGCCAACTATGGCTACACCTTC. As protein: CASSYSRQANYGYTF.

The sample holds many counts of this clonotype. The chain is built from TRBV7-8 and TRBJ2-6; TRBD1 matches at 8 bases. This CDR3 comprises 19 residues. The germline V gene has CDR1 SGHVS and CDR2 FQNEAQ. Trimming took 0 bases from V and 2 from J; bases not matched to a gene: 9. CDR3 loop: CASSLAPGQGFTGANVLTF. DNA of the CDR3: TGTGCCAGCAGCTTAGCTCCAGGACAGGGATTCACTGGGGCCAACGTCCTGACTTTC.

This clonotype appeared many times. The chain joins TRBV5-1 to TRBJ2-5, with TRBD1 matching over 8 bases. Trimming at V came to 2 bases and at J to 2 bases, leaving 2 bases not matched to a gene. The CDR3 loop spans 14 amino acids. In germline, CDR1 is SGHRS, CDR2 YFSETQ. This CDR3 is CASSFGTGQETQYF. CDR3 nucleotides: TGCGCCAGCAGCTTCGGGACAGGTCAAGAGACCCAGTACTTC.

As regards this clonotype: A much bigger clone sits one base away, suggesting this may be a read error. The chain employs TRBV10-3 and TRBJ1-1; D call uncertain. Germline CDR1 reads ENHRY; CDR2 reads SYGVKD. This CDR3 region has 12 residues. The CDR3: CASSETFTEAFF. CDR3 nucleotide sequence: TGTGCCAGCAGTGAGACCTTCACTGAAGCTTTCTTT.

There are many counts of this clonotype. V usage is TRBV12-3 or TRBV12-4 and J usage is TRBJ1-1; D might be TRBD1 (5 bases). Trimming shortened V by 7 bases and J by 9 bases, and 18 bases separated the two germline ends. The CDR3 spans 13 residues. The CDR3 sequence: CASTLGARTQAFF. CDR3 nucleotide sequence: TGTGCCAGCACCCTAGGGGCGCGGACTCAAGCTTTCTTT.

The table lists this clonotype with a few counts. Germline is not matched at one junction end, which may reflect a read error. V is TRBV5-5 and J is TRBJ2-5; 8 positions match TRBD2. CDR3 length equals 16 residues. Per the germline V gene, CDR1 is SGHKS and CDR2 is YYEKEE (reference sequence). The CDR3 sequence: CASSQDERGGHETQYF. The CDR3 DNA reads TGCGCCAGCAGCCAAGATGAACGGGGGGGCCACGAGACCCAGTACTTC.

In its sample, this clonotype was seen many times. The chain has TRBV10-2 and TRBJ2-1; 8 nucleotides match TRBD1. This CDR3 is built from 14 residues. V lost 6 bases, J lost 7 bases, and 8 bases stayed unmatched. Germline CDR1 is WSHSY and CDR2 is SAAADI. The CDR3 region has the DNA TGCGCCAGCAGGGTCGCACAGGGGGAGAATGAGCAGTTCTTC. Protein: CASRVAQGENEQFF.

This chain connects TRBV2 to TRBJ2-7; 8 positions agree with TRBD1. J gave up 5 bases and V 6 bases, and 9 bases lay outside the gene matches. CDR1 SNHLY and CDR2 FYNNEI come from the germline V gene. CDR3 size: 14 residues. Here the CDR3 DNA reads TGTGCCAGCAGAGGGACAGGAAACACTGACGAGCAGTACTTC. Its protein product is CASRGTGNTDEQYF. Full variable domain (outside the CDR3, taken from reference TRBV2 and TRBJ2-7): EPEVTQTPSHQVTQMGQEVILRCVPISNHLYFYWYRQILGQKVEFLVSFYNNEISEKSEIFDDQFSVERPDGSNFTLKIRSTKLEDSAMYFCASRGTGNTDEQYFGPGTRLTVT.

The sample holds many counts of this clonotype. This sequence joins TRBV7-3 and TRBJ1-1; D is ambiguous. Germline-derived CDR1 and CDR2 are SGHTA and FQGTGA. The CDR3 spans 13 residues. V was trimmed by 5 bases and J by 8 bases, leaving 15 bases between them. The CDR3 sequence is CASSQDLRGEAFF. The CDR3, as DNA: TGTGCCAGCAGCCAGGACCTACGCGGAGAAGCTTTCTTT.